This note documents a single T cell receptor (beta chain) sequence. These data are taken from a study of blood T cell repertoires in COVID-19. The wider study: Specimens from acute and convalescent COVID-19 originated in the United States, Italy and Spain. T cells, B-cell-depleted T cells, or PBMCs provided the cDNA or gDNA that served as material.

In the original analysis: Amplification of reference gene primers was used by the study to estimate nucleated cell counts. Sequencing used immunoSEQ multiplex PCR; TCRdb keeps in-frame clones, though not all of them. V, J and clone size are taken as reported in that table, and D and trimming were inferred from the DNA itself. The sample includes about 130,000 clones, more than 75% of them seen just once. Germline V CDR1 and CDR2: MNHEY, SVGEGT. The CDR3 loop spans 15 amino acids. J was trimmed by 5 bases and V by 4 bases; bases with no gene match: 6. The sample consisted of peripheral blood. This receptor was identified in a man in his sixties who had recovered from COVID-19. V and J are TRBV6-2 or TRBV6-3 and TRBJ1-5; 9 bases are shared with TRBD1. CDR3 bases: TGTGCCAGCAGTTTCCCGGGACAGGGAGATCAGCCCCAGCATTTT. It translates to CASSFPGQGDQPQHF.